Each of the 11 T cell receptor beta chains below was sequenced from the same sample in a study of MAIT cells during Salmonella Paratyphi A infection. Time point: healthy control second sampling, 21 days after first. The MAIT cell gate was Valpha7.2+ CD161+ T cells, sorted by flow cytometry. Each CDR3 protein is one row after TCRdb ran MiXCR on the 5' RACE reads. This sample has several hundred distinct CDR3 sequences, with approximately 40% found just once. Input material: MAIT cells from blood. Receptors originate from an adult in good health.

This clonotype was counted at least ten times. The chain is built from TRBV7-2 and TRBJ2-7, with a possible D match to TRBD1 (5 bases). CDR1 is SGHTA, CDR2 FQGNSA, per germline. The CDR3 covers 14 residues. V was cut by 1 base and J by 3 bases, with 10 bases left in between. The CDR3 nucleotides read TGTGCCAGCAGCTTAGAGGCAGGGAACTACGAGCAGTACTTC. Its protein product is CASSLEAGNYEQYF.

In this sample, this clonotype turned up many times. This sequence joins TRBV20-1 and TRBJ2-5, with TRBD2 identical over 15 bases. Germline V gene lookup returns CDR1 DFQATT and CDR2 SNEGSKA (reference sequence). V shed 6 bases and J 2 bases; nucleotides not matched to a gene: 13. CDR3 length: 18 amino acids. This chain's CDR3 is CSATGTSGGQGPQETQYF. DNA of the CDR3: TGCAGTGCGACCGGGACTAGCGGGGGGCAAGGGCCACAAGAGACCCAGTACTTC.

Worth noting for this clonotype: Possible read error: a much larger clone is one base away. The chain joins TRBV20-1 to TRBJ1-1, with a possible D match to TRBD1 (6 bases). The CDR3 spans 13 residues. Germline-derived CDR1 and CDR2 are DFQATT and SNEGSKA (reference sequence). The CDR3 bases are TGCAGAGCTAGAGAGGGGGAGTTCACTGAAGCTTTCTTT. Translating gives CRAREGEFTEAFF.

This clonotype has a single count. The rearrangement uses TRBV20-1 and TRBJ1-1, with D maybe TRBD1 (6 bases). The CDR3 contains 13 residues. Trimming took 3 bases from V and 5 from J, leaving 13 bases between them. Germline CDR1 is DFQATT and CDR2 is SNEGSKA (reference sequence). The CDR3 coding sequence is TGCAGTGCTAGTGTGGCAGGGGCGACTGAAGCTTTCTTT. Its translation: CSASVAGATEAFF.

The V gene is TRBV4-2, the J gene TRBJ2-2; tentative D call: TRBD1 (8 bases). Trimming shortened V by 0 bases and J by 5 bases, and 10 bases separated the two germline ends. CDR1 LGHNA and CDR2 YNFKEQ come from the germline V gene. This CDR3 has 15 amino acids. The CDR3 DNA is TGTGCCAGCAGCCAAGAACAGGGGGGGACCGGGGAGCTGTTTTTT. It is translated as CASSQEQGGTGELFF.

By its share, this clonotype is hyperexpanded. The CDR3, as DNA: TGCAGTGCTAGAACGACTATATCCCACAATGAGCAGTTCTTC. This gives the protein CSARTTISHNEQFF. The rearrangement links TRBV20-1 to TRBJ2-1; TRBD2 might be the D (5 bases). This CDR3 is built from 14 residues. The V gene lost 2 bases and the J gene lost 5 bases, with 13 bases spanning the gap. CDR1 is DFQATT, CDR2 SNEGSKA, per germline (reference sequence).

The table lists this clonotype with many counts. The rearrangement links TRBV6-4 to TRBJ2-3; no firm D call. Trimming shortened V by 0 bases and J by 0 bases, and 7 bases separated the two germline ends. The length of the CDR3 is 15 residues. Germline CDR1 and CDR2: MRHNA and SNTAGT. The CDR3 bases are TGTGCCAGCAGTGACTCGAAGGACAGCACAGATACGCAGTATTTT. Its protein is CASSDSKDSTDTQYF.

About this clonotype: The junction and the germline gene differ at one end; a read error may be behind it. V usage is TRBV6-4 and J usage is TRBJ2-2; 8 bases match TRBD1. This CDR3 is 15 amino acids long. In germline, CDR1 is MRHNA, CDR2 SNTAGT. The CDR3 sequence is CACSAKTGDTGELFF. Written as DNA, the CDR3 is TGTGCCTGCAGTGCTAAGACAGGGGACACCGGGGAGCTGTTTTTT.

This clonotype appeared a few times. In this CDR3 the conserved last residue, phenylalanine or tryptophan, is missing, so a read error is likely. It is unclear where the CDR3 begins or ends on the DNA, so no DNA is shown, and the CDR3 is as TCRdb lists it. The chain joins TRBV20-1 to TRBJ1-5. The germline gives CDR1 DFQATT, CDR2 SNEGSKA (reference sequence). A total of 14 residues make up the CDR3, ends included. The CDR3 loop reads CRARGGREKKKKKG.

This clonotype has only a few counts. The chain links TRBV6-1 to TRBJ1-1, with 9 bases that match TRBD1. The CDR3 runs to 14 residues. The ends lost 7 bases at V and 4 bases at J; junction bases unmatched: 7. Germline CDR1 and CDR2: MNHNS and SASEGT. For the CDR3, the DNA is TGTGCCAGCACCTGGACAGGGGAGACCACTGAAGCTTTCTTT. Its translation: CASTWTGETTEAFF.

This clonotype is medium-sized within its sample. V and J are TRBV6-4 and TRBJ2-1, with 10 bases matching TRBD2. The CDR3 is 14 residues long. Germline-derived CDR1 and CDR2 are MRHNA and SNTAGT. Trimming cost V 3 bases and J 8 bases; bases outside gene matches: 4. The CDR3, as DNA: TGTGCCAGCAGTGAGTCTAGCGGGGGTCATGAGCAGTTCTTC. Translation gives CASSESSGGHEQFF.